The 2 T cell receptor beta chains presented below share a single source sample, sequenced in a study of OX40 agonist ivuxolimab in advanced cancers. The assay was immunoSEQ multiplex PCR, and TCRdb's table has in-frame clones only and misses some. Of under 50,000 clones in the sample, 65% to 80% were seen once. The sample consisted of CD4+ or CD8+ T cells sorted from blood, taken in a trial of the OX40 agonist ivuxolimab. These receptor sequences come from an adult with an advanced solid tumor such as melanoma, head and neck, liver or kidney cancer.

CDR3 nucleotide sequence: TGTGCCAGCAGTGGTGAACTTTTCACAGATACGCAGTATTTT. Amino acids: CASSGELFTDTQYF. The rearrangement joins TRBV2 to TRBJ2-3; D uncertain. Per germline, CDR1 SNHLY and CDR2 FYNNEI. V lost 4 bases and J 2 bases, leaving 10 bases between the germline ends. The CDR3 has 14 amino acids.

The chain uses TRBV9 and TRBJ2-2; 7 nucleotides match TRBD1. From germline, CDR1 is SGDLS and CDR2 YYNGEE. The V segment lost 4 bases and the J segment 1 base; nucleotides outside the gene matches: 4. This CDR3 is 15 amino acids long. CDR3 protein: CASSPRTGNTGELFF. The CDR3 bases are TGTGCCAGCAGCCCACGGACAGGGAACACCGGGGAGCTGTTTTTT. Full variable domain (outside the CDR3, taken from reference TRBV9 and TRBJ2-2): DSGVTQTPKHLITATGQRVTLRCSPRSGDLSVYWYQQSLDQGLQFLIQYYNGEERAKGNILERFSAQQFPDLHSELNLSSLELGDSALYFCASSPRTGNTGELFFGEGSRLTVL.